This T cell receptor (beta chain) emerged from a study of spatial heterogeneity in lung cancer. The wider study: Alpha-chain sequences were consistently detected less often than beta-chain sequences. From matched bulk RNA-seq came a T cell module score, which showed a strong correlation with TCR transcript counts in tumor regions. Findings and caveats of the study: Expanded intratumoral alpha and beta TCR counts tracked tumor mutation counts.

Time point of the sample: sample taken at primary tumor resection. No cells were sorted before sequencing. The whole RNA sequenced was extracted from tumor, nontumor lung or frozen PBMC. The CDR3 spans 11 residues. V lost 2 bases, J lost 3 bases, and 2 bases lay in between. CDR1 and CDR2 (germline): MGHDK, SYGVNS. TCRdb re-called the 5' RACE reads with MiXCR, one entry per CDR3 protein. Altogether around 26,000 distinct CDR3 sequences are present, 8.8% being singletons, with the ten largest covering approximately 8%. There are many counts of this clonotype. Antigen specificity is unknown. The chain has TRBV25-1 and TRBJ2-7; unclear D gene. The sequencing used lung tumor tissue, collected at surgery. The clonotype was recovered from a male donor with early-stage non-small cell lung cancer. CDR3 residues: CASSEGYEQYF. The CDR3 coding sequence is TGTGCCAGCAGTGAAGGCTACGAGCAGTACTTC.